One and the same sample provided the 16 T cell receptor beta chains below, sequenced in a study of shared clonotypes between healthy human individuals. The repertoire was sequenced with immunoSEQ multiplex PCR; TCRdb's copy has only in-frame clones and lacks some. The data contain more than 500,000 clones, about 96% of them singletons. What was sequenced was naive CD4+ T cells sorted from blood. Sample subset: CD45RA+ positively selected. The origin of the receptors is a woman younger than 45 in good health.

V is TRBV10-3 and J is TRBJ2-1, with 7 bases matching TRBD1. The length of the CDR3 is 17 residues. Germline CDR1 reads ENHRY; CDR2 reads SYGVKD. The trim removed 4 bases at V and 6 bases at J, leaving 15 bases unmatched. The chain's CDR3 is CAISGRPGTDPSNEQFF. The DNA of the CDR3 is TGTGCCATCAGTGGAAGGCCCGGGACAGACCCTTCCAATGAGCAGTTCTTC.

The chain couples TRBV30 to TRBJ2-6; D remains unclear. Germline V gene sequence: CDR1 GTSNPN, CDR2 SVGIG (reference sequence). The CDR3 is 13 residues long. V gave up 8 bases and J gave up 1 base, with 9 bases separating them. The CDR3 DNA reads as TGTGCCCGGTACAATTCTGGGGCCAACGTCCTGACTTTC. Its translation: CARYNSGANVLTF. The whole variable domain, remainder taken from reference TRBV30 and TRBJ2-6, is SQTIHQWPATLVQPVGSPLSLECTVEGTSNPNLYWYRQAAGRGLQLLFYSVGIGQISSEVPQNLSASRPQDRQFILSSKKLLLSDSGFYLCARYNSGANVLTFGAGSRLTVL.

The J gene is TRBJ2-1, the V gene TRBV25-1, with 10 positions matching TRBD2. This CDR3 is 15 amino acids long. From germline, CDR1 is MGHDK and CDR2 SYGVNS. The V gene end was trimmed by 5 bases and the J gene end by 1 base; junction bases not matched to a gene: 2. The CDR3: CASSLAGESYNEQFF. The CDR3 DNA sequence: TGTGCCAGCAGTCTAGCGGGAGAATCCTACAATGAGCAGTTCTTC.

V and J are TRBV6-6 and TRBJ2-2; 9 nucleotides agree with TRBD1. Germline loops: CDR1 MNHNY, CDR2 SVGAGI (reference sequence). V dropped 6 bases and J dropped 9; count of bases not matched to a gene: 14. This CDR3 region has 16 residues. CDR3: CASSRNRQGGIRELFF. CDR3 nucleotide sequence: TGTGCCAGCAGCCGAAATAGACAGGGGGGGATCAGGGAGCTGTTTTTT.

The chain uses TRBV9 and TRBJ2-3; the D gene could be TRBD1 or TRBD2 (5 bases each). The germline V and J ends were trimmed by 0 bases and 9 bases, with 8 bases remaining between them. The CDR3 extends over 12 amino acids. CDR1 is SGDLS and CDR2 is YYNGEE in the germline V gene. DNA of the CDR3: TGTGCCAGCAGCGTAGGAGGGACCACGCAGTATTTT. Translation: CASSVGGTTQYF.

The chain recombines TRBV25-1 with TRBJ2-7, with 13 bases matching TRBD2. The CDR3 is 15 residues long. Germline values: CDR1 MGHDK, CDR2 SYGVNS. V was pared by 3 bases and J by 4 bases, with 3 bases of the junction left unmatched. This chain's CDR3 is CASSDMTSGRYEQYF. The CDR3 DNA reads as TGTGCCAGCAGTGATATGACTAGCGGGAGGTACGAGCAGTACTTC.

The rearrangement uses TRBV10-3 and TRBJ2-4; 7 bases line up with TRBD1. The CDR3 is 17 residues long. CDR1 and CDR2 (germline): ENHRY, SYGVKD. Trimming took 4 bases from V and 5 from J; bases not matched to a gene: 14. CDR3 loop: CAISGSTGAYNQNIQYF. Written as DNA, the CDR3 is TGTGCCATCAGTGGTTCCACAGGGGCCTATAACCAAAACATTCAGTACTTC.

This clone has just one count. The chain links TRBV7-3 to TRBJ2-2; tentatively, D is TRBD2 (6 bases). The germline V gene has CDR1 SGHTA and CDR2 FQGTGA. Trimming stripped 5 bases from V and 7 bases from J, with 20 bases between. The CDR3 loop spans 16 amino acids. CDR3 DNA: TGTGCCAGCAGCCCCTTCTGGGGGGAGAGGAACGGGGAGCTGTTTTTT. Translated, it gives CASSPFWGERNGELFF.

The chain combines TRBV19 with TRBJ1-2, with D unresolved. The CDR3 sequence is 16 residues long. Germline values: CDR1 LNHDA, CDR2 SQIVND (reference sequence). Trimming stripped 9 bases from V and 5 bases from J, with 25 bases between. The CDR3 region is CASHWASGSAPYGYTF. The CDR3 nucleotides are TGTGCCAGCCATTGGGCCTCTGGTTCTGCCCCGTATGGCTACACCTTC.

The CDR3 DNA reads TGTGCCAGCAGCTCCCCGGGACAGTTCTATGGCTACACCTTC. Amino acid sequence: CASSSPGQFYGYTF. The chain employs TRBV7-9 and TRBJ1-2, with TRBD1 matching 7 bases. This CDR3 contains 14 residues. Germline V gene data show CDR1 as SEHNR and CDR2 as FQNEAQ (reference sequence). J was trimmed by 4 bases and V by 4 bases; bases with no gene match: 6.

The chain employs TRBV7-9 and TRBJ1-1; tentative D call: TRBD1 (5 bases). Germline V gene data show CDR1 as SEHNR and CDR2 as FQNEAQ (reference sequence). The V gene lost 0 bases and the J gene lost 1 base, with 15 bases spanning the gap. The CDR3 runs 17 residues. The CDR3 protein is CASSLAKGTIPNTEAFF. In nucleotides, the CDR3 is TGTGCCAGCAGCTTAGCTAAGGGGACGATTCCGAACACTGAAGCTTTCTTT. Supplemented by reference TRBV7-9 and TRBJ1-1, the full variable domain reads DTGVSQNPRHKITKRGQNVTFRCDPISEHNRLYWYRQTLGQGPEFLTYFQNEAQLEKSRLLSDRFSAERPKGSFSTLEIQRTEQGDSAMYLCASSLAKGTIPNTEAFFGQGTRLTVV.

This chain links TRBV7-2 with TRBJ2-5, with 9 bases identical to TRBD1. Germline loops: CDR1 SGHTA, CDR2 FQGNSA. J was trimmed by 2 bases and V by 3 bases; bases with no gene match: 7. The CDR3 loop spans 16 amino acids. Here the CDR3 reads CASSFGTGRGQETQYF. The CDR3, as DNA: TGTGCCAGCAGCTTCGGGACAGGGAGGGGTCAAGAGACCCAGTACTTC.

Of note for this clone: Other nucleotide sequences from this sample produce the same CDR3. This chain uses TRBV18 with TRBJ2-7, with unresolved D. Deletions cut 3 bases from V and 4 bases from J, with 10 bases between. The CDR3 is made up of 13 amino acids. The germline V gene encodes CDR1 KGHSH and CDR2 LQKENI. As DNA, the CDR3 is TGTGCCAGCTCACCCCCCGGCGGATACGAGCAGTACTTC. It specifies CASSPPGGYEQYF.

V usage is TRBV5-4 and J usage is TRBJ2-5; 9 bases align to TRBD2. Looked up from germline, CDR1 is SGHNT and CDR2 is YYREEE (reference sequence). V shed 2 bases, J shed 6 bases, and the junction held 8 bases outside the gene matches. This CDR3 has 15 residues. The DNA for the CDR3 is TGTGCCAGCAGCTTTAGCGGGAGTGTCGGAAAGACCCAGTACTTC. It specifies CASSFSGSVGKTQYF.

This clone is a singleton in its sample. The V and J genes are TRBV14 and TRBJ1-3, with D unclear. Germline V CDR1 and CDR2: SGHDN, FVKESK. The CDR3 has 15 residues. V lost 4 bases and J 0 bases, leaving 10 bases between the germline ends. As DNA, the CDR3 is TGTGCCAGCAGCCCCTCGGTATTCTCTGGAAACACCATATATTTT. It translates to CASSPSVFSGNTIYF.

This sequence joins TRBV5-1 and TRBJ2-7; 8 bases are a match to TRBD1. The V gene end was trimmed by 1 base and the J gene end by 6 bases; junction bases not matched to a gene: 9. Germline V lookup: CDR1 SGHRS, CDR2 YFSETQ. The CDR3 sequence is 15 residues long. CDR3 sequence (DNA): TGCGCCAGCAGCTTGATCCCGGACAGGGCTAGCGAGCAGTACTTC. Its translation: CASSLIPDRASEQYF.